These 29 T cell receptor beta chains originate from one sample sequenced in a study of early T cells in non-severe SARS-CoV-2 infection. TCRdb ran MiXCR on the 5' RACE reads and lists one entry per CDR3 protein. The sample has about 49,000 distinct CDR3 sequences; approximately 12% are singletons. Specimen: whole blood. The receptors come from an adult who was a healthcare worker with PCR-confirmed SARS-CoV-2 infection or an uninfected control (not recorded which).

There are many counts of this clonotype. V usage is TRBV11-2 and J usage is TRBJ2-1; D gene ambiguous. Germline lookup yields CDR1 SGHAT and CDR2 FQNNGV. V lost 5 bases and J lost 8, with 13 bases in between. This CDR3 is 13 amino acids long. The CDR3: CASSPGEKYEQFF. The CDR3 DNA reads as TGTGCCAGCAGCCCCGGAGAGAAATATGAGCAGTTCTTC.

This clonotype is medium-sized within its sample. V usage is TRBV19 and J usage is TRBJ1-2, with no clear D. Germline V CDR1 and CDR2: LNHDA, SQIVND (reference sequence). This CDR3 contains 13 residues. Trimming took off 1 base at V and 7 bases at J, with 10 bases between the two ends. CDR3 sequence reads: CASSIGGKGGYTF. DNA of the CDR3: TGTGCCAGTAGTATAGGCGGAAAGGGTGGCTACACCTTC.

J is TRBJ1-4 and V is TRBV28; possible D gene TRBD1, 5 bases. Trimming cost V 8 bases and J 4 bases, with 17 bases left between them. Germline CDR1 and CDR2: MDHEN and SYDVKM. CDR3 length equals 15 residues. The CDR3 DNA sequence: TGTGCCAGCTGTGTTGACAGACGCCTTAATGAAAAACTGTTTTTT. Protein sequence: CASCVDRRLNEKLFF.

This clonotype was recorded a few times. The chain joins TRBV29-1 to TRBJ2-1, with a weak D call TRBD2 (6 bases). Germline lookup yields CDR1 SQVTM and CDR2 ANQGSEA. Trimming took off 7 bases at V and 3 bases at J, with 10 bases between the two ends. This CDR3 is built from 12 residues. The CDR3 is CSAGGNYNEQFF. In DNA form, the CDR3 reads TGCAGCGCAGGCGGGAACTACAATGAGCAGTTCTTC.

There are many counts of this clonotype. The rearrangement links TRBV4-2 to TRBJ2-1; D ambiguous. In germline, CDR1 is LGHNA, CDR2 YNFKEQ. The germline V and J ends were trimmed by 0 bases and 4 bases, with 10 bases remaining between them. This CDR3 is 15 amino acids long. This CDR3 reads CASSQDTQTYNEQFF. Written as DNA, the CDR3 is TGTGCCAGCAGCCAAGATACCCAGACTTACAATGAGCAGTTCTTC.

This clonotype was picked up many times. The CDR3 DNA is TGTGCCAGCAGTCCCGGGTGGGCTGATTCACCCCTCCACTTT. Protein product: CASSPGWADSPLHF. J is TRBJ1-6 and V is TRBV6-1; D not certain. The V gene's germline CDR1 is MNHNS and CDR2 SASEGT. The CDR3 extends over 14 amino acids. Trimming cost V 5 bases and J 8 bases, with 13 bases left between them.

The DNA for the CDR3 is TGTGCCAGCAGTGAAGCGCTGAGGGGCTACGAGCAGTACTTC. It is translated as CASSEALRGYEQYF. The chain is built from TRBV6-1 and TRBJ2-7, with D perhaps assigned TRBD1 or TRBD2 (5 bases each). The ends were cut back, 0 bases at V and 3 bases at J, with 9 bases in the middle. CDR3 length: 14 residues. CDR1 is MNHNS, CDR2 SASEGT, per germline.

This clonotype was recorded many times. The chain recombines TRBV19 with TRBJ2-7; TRBD1 might be the D (5 bases). Germline CDR1 is LNHDA and CDR2 is SQIVND (reference sequence). This CDR3 comprises 14 residues. The V gene lost 3 bases and the J gene lost 2 bases, with 11 bases spanning the gap. For the CDR3, the DNA is TGTGCCAGTAGTATGGTGGCAGGGACCTACGAGCAGTACTTC. This sequence encodes CASSMVAGTYEQYF.

The rearrangement joins TRBV6-2 or TRBV6-3 to TRBJ2-3; 7 bases match TRBD1. The CDR3 has 13 residues. CDR1 and CDR2 (germline): MNHEY, SVGEGT. The CDR3 sequence: CVKGRQGSDTQYF. In DNA form, the CDR3 reads TGTGTCAAGGGACGACAGGGCTCAGATACGCAGTATTTT.

This clonotype was observed at least ten times. This rearrangement joins TRBV29-1 to TRBJ2-4, with D maybe TRBD1 (5 bases). V was trimmed by 4 bases and J by 0 bases, leaving 10 bases between them. This CDR3 has 14 amino acids. Germline CDR1 and CDR2: SQVTM and ANQGSEA. This chain's CDR3 is CSVVTELAKNIQYF. The CDR3 DNA sequence: TGCAGCGTTGTGACAGAACTAGCCAAAAACATTCAGTACTTC. Variable domain in full (rest from reference TRBV29-1 and TRBJ2-4): SAVISQKPSRDICQRGTSLTIQCQVDSQVTMMFWYRQQPGQSLTLIATANQGSEATYESGFVIDKFPISRPNLTFSTLTVSNMSPEDSSIYLCSVVTELAKNIQYFGAGTRLSVL.

The CDR3 sequence is CSVGFRLDEQYF. The CDR3 DNA sequence: TGCAGCGTTGGATTCAGGTTGGACGAGCAGTACTTC. The chain couples TRBV29-1 to TRBJ2-7; unclear D gene. The CDR3 has 12 residues. Trimming left V 4 bases short and J 5 bases short, with 12 bases between. The germline V gene encodes CDR1 SQVTM and CDR2 ANQGSEA.

The chain couples TRBV5-1 to TRBJ2-7; 10 nucleotides line up with TRBD2. Germline V lookup: CDR1 SGHRS, CDR2 YFSETQ. J gave up 7 bases and V 0 bases, and 13 bases lay outside the gene matches. There are 17 residues in the CDR3. The CDR3 nucleotides are TGCGCCAGCAGCTTGGCAGGTAGCGGGGGGACCTTACGGGAGCAGTACTTC. It encodes CASSLAGSGGTLREQYF.

This clonotype was picked up many times. The gene calls are TRBV24-1 and TRBJ2-5; D is tentatively TRBD1 or TRBD2 (5 bases each). V was clipped by 12 bases and J by 2 bases, with 18 bases between them. CDR1 and CDR2 from the germline V gene are KGHDR and SFDVKD. CDR3 length: 14 amino acids. The CDR3: CAVGERGGQETQYF. CDR3 nucleotides: TGTGCCGTCGGCGAGAGGGGCGGACAAGAGACCCAGTACTTC.

The chain carries TRBV28 and TRBJ2-1; 9 nucleotides align to TRBD2. V lost 2 bases to trimming and J lost 5 bases; unmatched junction nucleotides: 1. Germline V gene sequence: CDR1 MDHEN, CDR2 SYDVKM. The length of the CDR3 is 14 residues. The CDR3 region is CASSLAGGHNEQFF. In nucleotides, the CDR3 is TGTGCCAGCAGTTTAGCGGGAGGGCACAATGAGCAGTTCTTC.

CDR3 in DNA: TGTGCCAGCAGCCTGCCCGCCCGGGGCGAGGGGACTGAAGCTTTCTTT. Translation: CASSLPARGEGTEAFF. V gene TRBV3-1 combines with J gene TRBJ1-1; perhaps TRBD1 as D (5 bases). The ends were cut back, 4 bases at V and 5 bases at J, with 20 bases in the middle. Germline CDR1 is LGHDT and CDR2 is YNNKEL (reference sequence). CDR3 length equals 16 residues.

This clonotype was detected a few times. The chain links TRBV4-1 to TRBJ2-7; no reliable D call. The V end lost 1 base, the J end lost 0 bases, and 13 bases lay between the germline ends. This CDR3 has 16 amino acids. Germline V gives CDR1 MGHRA, CDR2 YSYEKL. The CDR3 protein is CASSQAPLPSSYEQYF. The CDR3 nucleotides are TGCGCCAGCAGCCAAGCCCCTCTCCCCAGCTCCTACGAGCAGTACTTC.

The chain has TRBV7-8 and TRBJ2-1; tentative D call: TRBD2 (6 bases). Trimming left V 1 base short and J 0 bases short, with 10 bases between. The CDR3 has 16 residues. From germline, CDR1 is SGHVS and CDR2 FQNEAQ. The CDR3 spells CASSLVSGDSYNEQFF. The DNA for the CDR3 is TGTGCCAGCAGCTTAGTTAGCGGAGACTCCTACAATGAGCAGTTCTTC.

A few counts support this clonotype. The V and J genes are TRBV18 and TRBJ1-6, with TRBD1 as a possible D gene (6 bases). From germline, CDR1 is KGHSH and CDR2 LQKENI. Trimming cost V 3 bases and J 7 bases, with 13 bases left between them. CDR3 length: 15 amino acids. The CDR3 bases are TGTGCCAGCTCACCCCCGTTGGGGGCCAATTCACCCCTCCACTTT. It specifies CASSPPLGANSPLHF.

This clonotype was observed many times. J is TRBJ2-7 and V is TRBV29-1; 7 positions match TRBD1. Losses at the gene ends were 2 bases for V and 5 bases for J; bases not matched to a gene: 9. Germline CDR1 and CDR2: SQVTM and ANQGSEA. The CDR3 runs to 14 residues. For the CDR3, the DNA is TGCAGCGTTGAACGACAGGGTAAGAGGCACGAGCAGTACTTC. The encoded protein is CSVERQGKRHEQYF.

This clonotype was counted ten times or more. The genes are TRBV6-5 and TRBJ2-7, with 7 bases identical to TRBD1. Germline CDR1 reads MNHEY; CDR2 reads SVGAGI. The V gene end was trimmed by 4 bases and the J gene end by 1 base; junction bases not matched to a gene: 7. The CDR3 runs 15 residues. This CDR3 reads CASSWRWDSSYEQYF. The CDR3 nucleotides read TGTGCCAGCAGTTGGCGCTGGGACAGTTCCTACGAGCAGTACTTC.

This clonotype appeared many times. The chain couples TRBV7-3 to TRBJ2-3; D remains unclear. Germline CDR1 is SGHTA and CDR2 is FQGTGA. The length of the CDR3 is 12 residues. Trimming left V 4 bases short and J 6 bases short, with 8 bases between. The DNA of the CDR3 is TGTGCCAGCAGCTCCGGTTCGGATACGCAGTATTTT. Its protein is CASSSGSDTQYF. The variable domain in full, completed from reference TRBV7-3 and TRBJ2-3, reads GAGVSQTPSNKVTEKGKYVELRCDPISGHTALYWYRQSLGQGPEFLIYFQGTGAADDSGLPNDRFFAVRPEGSVSTLKIQRTERGDSAVYLCASSSGSDTQYFGPGTRLTVL.

This clonotype was counted only a few times. The genes are TRBV2 and TRBJ2-7, with D perhaps matching TRBD1 (5 bases). From germline, CDR1 is SNHLY and CDR2 FYNNEI. Deletions cut 1 base from V and 2 bases from J, with 6 bases between. This CDR3 contains 13 residues. Here the CDR3 DNA reads TGTGCCAGCAGTGAAGTGACAGCCTACGAGCAGTACTTC. It is translated as CASSEVTAYEQYF.

The CDR3 nucleotides read TGTGCCAGCAGCTTAGATCAGGGTCTCGCTGAAGCTTTCTTT. This codes for CASSLDQGLAEAFF. The chain has TRBV13 and TRBJ1-1, with D maybe TRBD1 (5 bases). The CDR3 length is 14 residues. Germline loops: CDR1 PRHDT, CDR2 FYEKMQ (reference sequence). V was trimmed by 1 base and J by 6 bases, leaving 12 bases between them.

This clonotype was counted ten times or more. This rearrangement joins TRBV28 to TRBJ1-6; the D gene is possibly TRBD1 (6 bases). CDR3 size: 17 residues. The germline V gene has CDR1 MDHEN and CDR2 SYDVKM. V was pared by 5 bases and J by 6 bases, with 20 bases between. Written as DNA, the CDR3 is TGTGCCAGCAGTCCACGCAGTTGGGGGGCGATTAATTCACCCCTCCACTTT. Its protein is CASSPRSWGAINSPLHF.

With regard to this clonotype: Just one base apart from a much larger clone, this may be a read error. J is TRBJ1-5 and V is TRBV19; D is possibly TRBD1 (5 bases). The length of the CDR3 is 14 residues. The ends were cut back, 7 bases at V and 6 bases at J, with 16 bases in the middle. Germline V lookup: CDR1 LNHDA, CDR2 SQIVND (reference sequence). The CDR3 here is CASTLWGRSQPQHF. CDR3 bases: TGTGCCAGTACCCTTTGGGGCAGGAGTCAGCCCCAGCATTTT.

The chain uses TRBV19 and TRBJ2-7, with 11 bases aligning to TRBD1. V trimming: 3 bases; J trimming: 2 bases; junction bases outside the gene matches: 3. In germline, CDR1 is LNHDA, CDR2 SQIVND (reference sequence). The CDR3 is made up of 15 amino acids. CDR3 protein: CASSISGQGAYEQYF. The CDR3 coding sequence is TGTGCCAGTAGTATTTCGGGACAGGGGGCCTACGAGCAGTACTTC.

This clonotype appeared many times. The CDR3 bases are TGTGCAAGTCGCCCCACGCTGGCAGGGGGAGCCCCAATAACCTACGAGCAGTACTTC. Translated: CASRPTLAGGAPITYEQYF. J is TRBJ2-7 and V is TRBV12-2; the table calls TRBD1, which could not be checked here. TRBV12-2 is tagged as a pseudogene. This CDR3 comprises 19 residues.

This clonotype has ten or more counts. This sequence joins TRBV5-6 and TRBJ2-3; D may be TRBD2 (6 bases). Germline V gives CDR1 SGHDT, CDR2 YYEEEE. Trimming shortened V by 4 bases and J by 2 bases, and 14 bases separated the two germline ends. The CDR3 has 15 residues. CDR3 sequence: CASSGRIENTDTQYF. CDR3 in DNA: TGTGCCAGCAGCGGGAGGATTGAGAACACAGATACGCAGTATTTT.

Ten or more counts support this clonotype. This sequence joins TRBV28 and TRBJ2-2, with a tentative D call TRBD2 (6 bases). The CDR3 has 17 residues. V lost 1 base to trimming and J lost 1 base, with 13 bases between them. The V gene's germline CDR1 is MDHEN and CDR2 SYDVKM. CDR3 amino acids: CASSLLEGAMNTGELFF. Here the CDR3 DNA reads TGTGCCAGCAGTTTATTGGAGGGAGCTATGAACACCGGGGAGCTGTTTTTT.